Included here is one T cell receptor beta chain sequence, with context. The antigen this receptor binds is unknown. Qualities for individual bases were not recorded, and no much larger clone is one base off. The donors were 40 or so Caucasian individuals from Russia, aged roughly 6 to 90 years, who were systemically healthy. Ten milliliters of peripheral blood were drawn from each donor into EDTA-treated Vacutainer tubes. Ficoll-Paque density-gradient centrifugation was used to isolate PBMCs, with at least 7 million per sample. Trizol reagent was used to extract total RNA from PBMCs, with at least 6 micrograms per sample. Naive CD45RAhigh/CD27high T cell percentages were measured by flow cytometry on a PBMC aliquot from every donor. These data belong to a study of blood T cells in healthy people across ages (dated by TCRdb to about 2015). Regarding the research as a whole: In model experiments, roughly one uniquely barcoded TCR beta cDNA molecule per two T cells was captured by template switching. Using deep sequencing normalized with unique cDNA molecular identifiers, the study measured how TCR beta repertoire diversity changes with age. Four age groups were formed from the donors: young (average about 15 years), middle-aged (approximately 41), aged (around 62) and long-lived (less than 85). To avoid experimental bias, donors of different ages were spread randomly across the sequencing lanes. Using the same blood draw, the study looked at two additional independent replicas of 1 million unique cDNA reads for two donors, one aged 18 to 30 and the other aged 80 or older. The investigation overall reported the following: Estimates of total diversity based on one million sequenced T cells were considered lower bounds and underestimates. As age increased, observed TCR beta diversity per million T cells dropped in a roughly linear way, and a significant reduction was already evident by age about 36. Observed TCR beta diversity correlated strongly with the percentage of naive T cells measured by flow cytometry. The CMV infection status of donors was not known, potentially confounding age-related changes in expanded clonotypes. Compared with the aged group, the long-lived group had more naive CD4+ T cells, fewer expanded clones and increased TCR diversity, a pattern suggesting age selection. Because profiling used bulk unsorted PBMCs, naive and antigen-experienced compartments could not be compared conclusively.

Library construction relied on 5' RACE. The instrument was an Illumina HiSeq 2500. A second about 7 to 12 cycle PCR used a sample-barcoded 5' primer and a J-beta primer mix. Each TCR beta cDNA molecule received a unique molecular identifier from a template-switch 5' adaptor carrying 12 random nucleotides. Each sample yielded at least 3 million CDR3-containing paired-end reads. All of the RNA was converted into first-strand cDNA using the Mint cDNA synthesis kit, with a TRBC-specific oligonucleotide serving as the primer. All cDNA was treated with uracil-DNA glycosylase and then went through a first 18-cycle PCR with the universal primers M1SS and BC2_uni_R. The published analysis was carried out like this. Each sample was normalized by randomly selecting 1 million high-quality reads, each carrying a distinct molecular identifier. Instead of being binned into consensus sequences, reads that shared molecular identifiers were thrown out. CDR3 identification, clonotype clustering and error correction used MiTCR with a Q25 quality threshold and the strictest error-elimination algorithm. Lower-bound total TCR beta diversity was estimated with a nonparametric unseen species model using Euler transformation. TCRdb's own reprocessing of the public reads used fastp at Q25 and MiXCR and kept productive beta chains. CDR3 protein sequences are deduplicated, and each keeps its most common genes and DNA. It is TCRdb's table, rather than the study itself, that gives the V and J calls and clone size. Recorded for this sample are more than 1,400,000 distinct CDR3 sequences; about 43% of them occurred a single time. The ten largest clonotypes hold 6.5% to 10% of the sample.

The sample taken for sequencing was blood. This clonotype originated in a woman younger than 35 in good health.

The DNA is as follows: TGTGCCAGCCCTCGGACTAGCGGAGTCCAAGAGACCCAGTACTTC. This sequence encodes CASPRTSGVQETQYF. The sequence joins TRBV18 to TRBJ2-5, and 10 junctional nucleotides match TRBD2. Here V drops 8 bases and J drops 1 base, and the junction holds 7 bases not matched to any gene. The germline V gene encodes CDR1 KGHSH and CDR2 LQKENI. The CDR3 numbers 15 residues from cysteine through phenylalanine. Only the CDR3 DNA stays, 45 bases, in frame from base 1.